This TCR beta chain is drawn from a study of breast tumors, draining lymph nodes, adjacent tissues. Broader study findings: The data were judged consistent with most tumor T cells coming from lymph node and expanding in tumor. Data only fit, rather than demonstrated, lymph node origin of most tumor T cells. Tumors had less TCR diversity than lymph nodes, more than nontumor tissue.

This clonotype was seen ten or more times. Its antigen is unidentified. One entry per CDR3 protein results from TCRdb running MiXCR on the multiplex PCR reads. The sample lists around 300,000 distinct CDR3 sequences, 30% to 35% occurring once. This CDR3 region has 14 residues. V was shortened by 2 bases and J by 2 bases, with 11 bases between the two germline ends. Per germline, CDR1 SGHRS and CDR2 YFSETQ. The lymph nodes were axillary draining lymph nodes from breast cancer patients. What was sequenced was axillary lymph node tissue. The V call is TRBV5-1, the J call TRBJ2-7; TRBD1 is a possible D gene (6 bases). The clonotype comes from a female donor with breast cancer. Some clones in this sample may be carry-over from other donors' samples. For the CDR3, the DNA is TGCGCCAGCAGCTTTACAGGGATGACCTACGAGCAGTACTTC. Translated: CASSFTGMTYEQYF.